These 31 T cell receptor beta chains originate from one sample sequenced in a study of blood T cell repertoires in COVID-19. Generated by immunoSEQ multiplex PCR, the TCRdb table keeps only in-frame clones and is missing some. The table records around 270,000 clones, approximately 85% of them present only once. The sequenced sample was peripheral blood. Receptors were obtained from a human donor with COVID-19, enrolled during active disease. The donor label of this sample is uncertain.

The chain uses TRBV5-6 and TRBJ1-1; D possibly corresponds to TRBD1 (5 bases). CDR3 length: 12 residues. The V gene lost 5 bases and the J gene lost 6 bases, with 11 bases spanning the gap. The germline CDR1 and CDR2 sequences are SGHDT and YYEEEE. CDR3 loop: CASSNDRSEAFF. CDR3 DNA: TGTGCCAGCAGTAACGACAGATCTGAAGCTTTCTTT. The entire variable domain, with the rest obtained from reference TRBV5-6 and TRBJ1-1, is as follows: DAGVTQSPTHLIKTRGQQVTLRCSPKSGHDTVSWYQQALGQGPQFIFQYYEEEERQRGNFPDRFSGHQFPNYSSELNVNALLLGDSALYLCASSNDRSEAFFGQGTRLTVV.

This clone has a single count. The chain combines TRBV28 with TRBJ1-5, with 7 bases matching TRBD1. CDR1 is MDHEN and CDR2 is SYDVKM in the germline V gene. The CDR3 is made up of 13 amino acids. Trimming removed 5 bases from V and 5 bases from J; junction bases left unmatched: 3. CDR3 DNA: TGTGCCAGCAGTGAACAGGGGTATCAGCCCCAGCATTTT. Protein product: CASSEQGYQPQHF.

About this clone itself: At the DNA level, this CDR3 is encoded by other sequences in the same sample as well. V is TRBV6-1 and J is TRBJ1-1; D ambiguous. V gave up 1 base and J gave up 0 bases, with 6 bases separating them. CDR1 and CDR2 (germline): MNHNS, SASEGT. The CDR3 is made up of 14 amino acids. The CDR3 coding sequence is TGTGCCAGCAGTGAAGACAGAGTGAACACTGAAGCTTTCTTT. Its protein is CASSEDRVNTEAFF.

V and J are TRBV18 and TRBJ2-3, with 7 bases lining up with TRBD1. The germline V gene encodes CDR1 KGHSH and CDR2 LQKENI. This CDR3 is built from 15 residues. Trimming took 1 base from V and 2 from J; bases not matched to a gene: 3. CDR3: CASSPLGQYTDTQYF. CDR3 DNA sequence: TGTGCCAGCTCACCACTGGGACAGTACACAGATACGCAGTATTTT.

The chain recombines TRBV7-3 with TRBJ1-5, with TRBD1 identical over 9 bases. The CDR3 sequence is 14 residues long. Germline trimming cut 3 bases from V and 7 bases from J; bases unmatched to any gene: 4. Germline values: CDR1 SGHTA, CDR2 FQGTGA. The CDR3 coding sequence is TGTGCCAGCAGCTTGACAGGGGGAAACCAGCCCCAGCATTTT. It specifies CASSLTGGNQPQHF.

The V call is TRBV20-1, the J call TRBJ2-7; D is uncertain. The CDR3 has 14 amino acids. V was cut by 3 bases and J by 2 bases, with 14 bases left in between. Germline CDR1 is DFQATT and CDR2 is SNEGSKA (reference sequence). CDR3 coding DNA: TGCAGTGCTAGTAACCCTGGGCCCCCCTACGAGCAGTACTTC. This translates into CSASNPGPPYEQYF.

This rearrangement joins TRBV27 to TRBJ2-7; 8 bases line up with TRBD1. The germline gives CDR1 MNHEY, CDR2 SMNVEV (reference sequence). This CDR3 has 13 residues. J lost 2 bases, V lost 4 bases, and 1 base had no gene match. CDR3 region: CASSWGQAYEQYF. CDR3 DNA sequence: TGTGCCAGCAGTTGGGGACAGGCCTACGAGCAGTACTTC.

The chain employs TRBV18 and TRBJ1-2; TRBD1 matches 12 bases. The CDR3 is 14 residues long. Germline lookup yields CDR1 KGHSH and CDR2 LQKENI. V lost 3 bases, J lost 7 bases, and 3 bases stayed unmatched. CDR3 DNA sequence: TGTGCCAGCTCACCGGGACAGGGGGCCGGTGGCTACACCTTC. It yields the protein CASSPGQGAGGYTF.

CDR3 nucleotides: TGCGCCAGCAGCCGGGACGGGACAGCCAACACCGGGGAGCTGTTTTTT. Encoded protein: CASSRDGTANTGELFF. This chain uses TRBV5-1 with TRBJ2-2, with 7 bases fitting TRBD1. CDR1 and CDR2 (germline): SGHRS, YFSETQ. The CDR3 is 16 amino acids. Trimming removed 4 bases from V and 2 bases from J; junction bases left unmatched: 8.

As regards this clone: Within the sample, other DNA sequences also encode this same CDR3. The rearrangement links TRBV6-5 to TRBJ1-1; 8 bases align to TRBD1. This CDR3 is 12 amino acids long. The J segment lost 4 bases and the V segment lost 8 bases, leaving 3 bases of the junction unmatched. In germline, CDR1 is MNHEY, CDR2 SVGAGI. The CDR3 bases are TGTGCCAGCCGACAGGGGAGCACTGAAGCTTTCTTT. Its translation is CASRQGSTEAFF.

The chain combines TRBV7-3 with TRBJ2-2; D remains ambiguous. This CDR3 has 14 amino acids. Germline V gene data show CDR1 as SGHTA and CDR2 as FQGTGA. Trimming removed 5 bases at V and 6 bases at J, with 13 bases between. CDR3 sequence (DNA): TGTGCCAGCAGCCGGGTAGCCGCCGCCGGGGAGCTGTTTTTT. Amino acids: CASSRVAAAGELFF.

The chain links TRBV28 to TRBJ1-1, with D possibly TRBD1 on 6 matching bases. Germline V gene sequence: CDR1 MDHEN, CDR2 SYDVKM. CDR3 length: 12 residues. Trimming took 5 bases from V and 5 from J, leaving 9 bases between them. Here the CDR3 reads CASSETGTEAFF. As DNA, the CDR3 is TGTGCCAGCAGTGAAACAGGGACTGAAGCTTTCTTT.

The V and J genes are TRBV12-3 or TRBV12-4 and TRBJ1-3, with D hard to call. CDR3 length: 13 residues. V was clipped by 3 bases and J by 0 bases, with 3 bases between them. The CDR3 DNA reads as TGTGCCAGCAGTTTTATCTCTGGAAACACCATATATTTT. Protein: CASSFISGNTIYF.

The rearrangement joins TRBV5-1 to TRBJ2-7; TRBD1 matches 9 bases. This CDR3 contains 15 residues. V lost 1 base, J lost 4 bases, and 6 bases stayed unmatched. Germline CDR1 reads SGHRS; CDR2 reads YFSETQ. This CDR3 is CASSLNSGTGYEQYF. In nucleotides, the CDR3 is TGCGCCAGCAGCTTGAATTCCGGGACAGGGTACGAGCAGTACTTC.

This clone has just a few counts. The chain uses TRBV2 and TRBJ1-1; D not resolved. V dropped 4 bases and J dropped 3 bases, with 3 bases sitting between them. This CDR3 has 11 amino acids. Germline V gene data show CDR1 as SNHLY and CDR2 as FYNNEI. The CDR3 protein is CASSAYTEAFF. CDR3 nucleotide sequence: TGTGCCAGCAGTGCTTACACTGAAGCTTTCTTT.

This chain links TRBV7-2 with TRBJ2-3, with 9 bases fitting TRBD2. Germline CDR1 SGHTA, CDR2 FQGNSA. The V segment lost 8 bases and the J segment 2 bases; nucleotides outside the gene matches: 11. The CDR3 is 16 amino acids. In nucleotides, the CDR3 is TGTGCCAGCTCAATAAGGCTAGCGGGGATCACAGATACGCAGTATTTT. Encoded protein: CASSIRLAGITDTQYF.

The chain is built from TRBV9 and TRBJ1-2; TRBD1 agrees at 9 bases. CDR1 is SGDLS and CDR2 is YYNGEE in the germline V gene. The CDR3 covers 16 residues. Trimming at V came to 0 bases and at J to 6 bases, leaving 9 bases not matched to a gene. The CDR3 spells CASSVGITGGYDGYTF. CDR3 in DNA: TGTGCCAGCAGCGTAGGAATTACAGGGGGCTACGATGGCTACACCTTC.

The chain has TRBV9 and TRBJ2-7, with TRBD2 identical over 8 bases. Per germline, CDR1 SGDLS and CDR2 YYNGEE. Unmatched junction bases numbered 12, after V lost 0 bases and J lost 1 base. The CDR3 contains 18 residues. In nucleotides, the CDR3 is TGTGCCAGCAGCGTAGGGCTAGCGGGCATCGGAGAGTCCTACGAGCAGTACTTC. Translating it yields CASSVGLAGIGESYEQYF.

The V gene is TRBV6-5, the J gene TRBJ2-3; a weak D match, TRBD1 (5 bases). Germline V gene sequence: CDR1 MNHEY, CDR2 SVGAGI. The CDR3 loop spans 14 amino acids. The V end was cut by 10 bases, the J end by 3 bases, with 17 bases between. The CDR3 coding sequence is TGTGCCACCCGAACCAGGGCTGTTACAGATACGCAGTATTTT. Protein sequence: CATRTRAVTDTQYF.

The chain combines TRBV30 with TRBJ1-1; tentatively, D is TRBD1 (6 bases). The germline V gene encodes CDR1 GTSNPN and CDR2 SVGIG (reference sequence). The CDR3 contains 13 residues. Trimming shortened V by 3 bases and J by 11 bases, and 19 bases separated the two germline ends. The CDR3 DNA reads TGTGCCTGGAGAGCCAGGGGATTAGGGCTGGCTTTCTTT. Translation gives CAWRARGLGLAFF.

The chain employs TRBV29-1 and TRBJ2-7; D ambiguous. The CDR3 loop spans 13 amino acids. Trimming stripped 1 base from V and 0 bases from J, with 7 bases between. Germline CDR1 and CDR2: SQVTM and ANQGSEA. CDR3 amino acids: CSVEVGISYEQYF. CDR3 nucleotide sequence: TGCAGCGTTGAAGTGGGCATCTCCTACGAGCAGTACTTC.

The V call is TRBV7-9, the J call TRBJ2-1; the D gene is possibly TRBD2 (7 bases). The CDR3 runs 14 residues. Germline V CDR1 and CDR2: SEHNR, FQNEAQ (reference sequence). V lost 1 base and J 15 bases, leaving 19 bases between the germline ends. The CDR3 reads CASSLVALGGVWFF. The CDR3 nucleotides are TGTGCCAGCAGCTTAGTAGCCCTAGGGGGGGTCTGGTTCTTC.

The chain joins TRBV30 to TRBJ1-2; D gene unclear. Deletions cut 2 bases from V and 6 bases from J, with 16 bases between. CDR1 and CDR2 from the germline V gene are GTSNPN and SVGIG (reference sequence). The CDR3 spans 14 residues. The CDR3 DNA reads TGTGCCTGGAGTCGCATGGAGGCAGTAAATGGCTACACCTTC. Translating it yields CAWSRMEAVNGYTF. Drawing the rest from reference TRBV30 and TRBJ1-2, the complete variable domain is SQTIHQWPATLVQPVGSPLSLECTVEGTSNPNLYWYRQAAGRGLQLLFYSVGIGQISSEVPQNLSASRPQDRQFILSSKKLLLSDSGFYLCAWSRMEAVNGYTFGSGTRLTVV.

The V gene is TRBV7-9, the J gene TRBJ2-1; 9 bases fit TRBD2. Germline CDR1 reads SEHNR; CDR2 reads FQNEAQ (reference sequence). V trimming: 1 base; J trimming: 7 bases; junction bases outside the gene matches: 5. The CDR3 is 15 amino acids. The CDR3 sequence is CASSLVSGRWNEQFF. The CDR3 DNA sequence: TGTGCCAGCAGCTTAGTTAGCGGGAGATGGAATGAGCAGTTCTTC.

The chain joins TRBV27 to TRBJ2-7; weak D call: TRBD2 (5 bases). CDR3 size: 14 residues. Germline lookup yields CDR1 MNHEY and CDR2 SMNVEV (reference sequence). V was cut by 2 bases and J by 6 bases, with 14 bases left in between. Here the CDR3 DNA reads TGTGCCAGCAGTTTACGCCAGAGGGCGGTCGAGCAGTACTTC. This sequence encodes CASSLRQRAVEQYF.

Only a few counts were recorded for this clone. V and J are TRBV5-1 and TRBJ2-3; D is perhaps TRBD1 (5 bases). The germline CDR1 and CDR2 sequences are SGHRS and YFSETQ. The CDR3 extends over 17 amino acids. The ends were cut back, 1 base at V and 2 bases at J, with 17 bases in the middle. DNA for the CDR3: TGCGCCAGCAGCTTGAGATGGTCGGACACCCCCACAGATACGCAGTATTTT. It translates to CASSLRWSDTPTDTQYF.

The V gene is TRBV29-1, the J gene TRBJ1-1, with 7 bases matching TRBD1. The length of the CDR3 is 12 residues. The J segment lost 1 base and the V segment lost 6 bases, leaving 2 bases of the junction unmatched. CDR1 and CDR2 (germline): SQVTM, ANQGSEA. This CDR3 reads CSVNRGNTEAFF. CDR3 DNA: TGCAGCGTGAACAGGGGGAACACTGAAGCTTTCTTT.

This clone was seen once. The chain recombines TRBV5-6 with TRBJ1-5; D remains ambiguous. Germline assignment: CDR1 SGHDT and CDR2 YYEEEE. CDR3 length: 13 residues. The V end lost 1 base, the J end lost 4 bases, and 6 bases lay between the germline ends. This CDR3 is CASSLNGNQPQHF. The CDR3 DNA reads as TGTGCCAGCAGCTTGAACGGGAATCAGCCCCAGCATTTT.

This clone has more than one count but fewer than ten. The CDR3 spells CASSSFPIAGAVSYEQYF. The CDR3, as DNA: TGTGCCAGCAGCTCCTTTCCAATTGCAGGGGCGGTGTCCTACGAGCAGTACTTC. This sequence joins TRBV6-2 or TRBV6-3 and TRBJ2-7, with a possible D match to TRBD1 (6 bases). The V and J ends lost 6 bases and 1 base respectively, with 25 bases between them. Germline assignment: CDR1 MNHEY and CDR2 SVGEGT. The CDR3 runs to 18 residues.

The J gene is TRBJ2-2, the V gene TRBV29-1, with D maybe TRBD1 (6 bases). Germline V gives CDR1 SQVTM, CDR2 ANQGSEA. Trimming took 5 bases from V and 0 from J, leaving 10 bases between them. This CDR3 region has 14 residues. The CDR3 DNA is TGCAGCGTTATGGACAGTTCGAACACCGGGGAGCTGTTTTTT. Translation gives CSVMDSSNTGELFF.

This clone was seen a single time. This CDR3 reads CSASPPGTTTVTDTQYF. The CDR3 DNA is TGCAGTGCTAGTCCCCCCGGGACAACTACTGTCACAGATACGCAGTATTTT. V usage is TRBV20-1 and J usage is TRBJ2-3; possibly TRBD1 for D (6 bases). The CDR3 is 17 residues long. The germline CDR1 and CDR2 sequences are DFQATT and SNEGSKA (reference sequence). Trimming took off 3 bases at V and 2 bases at J, with 21 bases between the two ends.